This T cell receptor beta chain was identified in a study of blood T cell repertoires in COVID-19. The overall study: The origin of the acute and convalescent COVID-19 samples was the United States, Italy and Spain.

Using immunoSEQ multiplex PCR, the repertoire was profiled, and TCRdb retains in-frame clones only, with some absent. The data hold fewer than 65,000 clones, with 70% to 85% observed a single time. The CDR3 is 13 amino acids. V was shortened by 4 bases and J by 5 bases, with 13 bases between the two germline ends. Germline V CDR1 and CDR2: SGHRS, YFSETQ. Sequencing was performed on peripheral blood. The chain couples TRBV5-1 to TRBJ2-7; the D gene is possibly TRBD2 (6 bases). This receptor was taken from a man aged 55 to 69 with acute or convalescent COVID-19. The CDR3 region is CASSTNERDEQYF. CDR3 in DNA: TGCGCCAGCAGCACTAACGAGCGGGACGAGCAGTACTTC.